The 7 T cell receptor beta chains reported below all come from one sample, sequenced in a study of T cells after yellow fever vaccination. TCRdb independently ran MiXCR on the 5' RACE reads; one entry per CDR3 protein. The repertoire includes more than 450,000 distinct CDR3 sequences, 21% of them detected once, and around 17% sits in the top ten. Material: PBMCs, obtained around 3 weeks after the first yellow fever vaccination. All receptors come from a young man who received the YFV17D yellow fever vaccine.

The chain has TRBV5-1 and TRBJ2-1; maybe TRBD1 (6 bases). The V and J ends lost 5 bases and 5 bases respectively, with 8 bases between them. There are 12 residues in the CDR3. CDR1 is SGHRS, CDR2 YFSETQ, per germline. The CDR3 sequence is CASRDSHNEQFF. DNA of the CDR3: TGCGCCAGCAGGGACAGCCACAATGAGCAGTTCTTC. Filled out from reference TRBV5-1 and TRBJ2-1, the complete variable domain reads KAGVTQTPRYLIKTRGQQVTLSCSPISGHRSVSWYQQTPGQGLQFLFEYFSETQRNKGNFPGRFSGRQFSNSRSEMNVSTLELGDSALYLCASRDSHNEQFFGPGTRLTVL.

This clonotype was detected only a few times. The chain links TRBV6-1 to TRBJ2-3; 7 nucleotides match TRBD2. The CDR3 length is 15 residues. Trimming removed 10 bases from V and 5 bases from J; junction bases left unmatched: 15. Germline CDR1 is MNHNS and CDR2 is SASEGT. CDR3 nucleotides: TGTGCCACCCGGGGAGGGGCGGGGACCAGAGATACGCAGTATTTT. It encodes CATRGGAGTRDTQYF.

This clonotype was seen more than once but under ten times. V usage is TRBV7-3 and J usage is TRBJ2-3, with a tentative D call TRBD2 (7 bases). Trimming pared 4 bases from V and 2 bases from J, leaving 19 bases between. CDR1 SGHTA and CDR2 FQGTGA come from the germline V gene. The CDR3 length is 17 residues. This CDR3 reads CASSSGLGGAITDTQYF. The CDR3 DNA reads as TGTGCCAGCAGCTCAGGGTTGGGGGGGGCCATCACAGATACGCAGTATTTT. The whole variable domain, filled in from reference TRBV7-3 and TRBJ2-3, reads GAGVSQTPSNKVTEKGKYVELRCDPISGHTALYWYRQSLGQGPEFLIYFQGTGAADDSGLPNDRFFAVRPEGSVSTLKIQRTERGDSAVYLCASSSGLGGAITDTQYFGPGTRLTVL.

This clonotype was seen more than once but under ten times. The chain links TRBV7-7 to TRBJ2-2, with 12 bases that match TRBD1. Germline V gene data show CDR1 as SSHAT and CDR2 as FNYEAQ (reference sequence). This CDR3 contains 15 residues. The V gene end was trimmed by 4 bases and the J gene end by 6 bases; junction bases not matched to a gene: 3. The CDR3 protein is CASSSGQGAAGELFF. In nucleotides, the CDR3 is TGTGCCAGCAGCTCGGGACAGGGGGCGGCCGGGGAGCTGTTTTTT. Filled out from reference TRBV7-7 and TRBJ2-2, the complete variable domain reads GAGVSQSPRYKVTKRGQDVTLRCDPISSHATLYWYQQALGQGPEFLTYFNYEAQPDKSGLPSDRFSAERPEGSISTLTIQRTEQRDSAMYRCASSSGQGAAGELFFGEGSRLTVL.

The chain combines TRBV20-1 with TRBJ1-1; the D is unclear. V was shortened by 2 bases and J by 1 base, with 14 bases between the two germline ends. The V gene's germline CDR1 is DFQATT and CDR2 SNEGSKA (reference sequence). The CDR3 sequence is 15 residues long. The CDR3 sequence: CSARLLSRGNTEAFF. The DNA for the CDR3 is TGCAGTGCTAGACTTTTAAGTCGGGGGAACACTGAAGCTTTCTTT.

The chain employs TRBV7-2 and TRBJ2-1, with D possibly being TRBD1 or TRBD2 (5 bases each). Germline V gene data show CDR1 as SGHTA and CDR2 as FQGNSA. The V end was cut by 0 bases, the J end by 8 bases, with 8 bases between. This CDR3 has 13 amino acids. CDR3 residues: CASSLAWGHEQFF. The DNA of the CDR3 is TGTGCCAGCAGCTTAGCTTGGGGACATGAGCAGTTCTTC.

The chain recombines TRBV5-6 with TRBJ1-1, with 9 bases that match TRBD1. CDR1 and CDR2 (germline): SGHDT, YYEEEE. The J segment lost 2 bases and the V segment lost 1 base, leaving 3 bases of the junction unmatched. The CDR3 covers 15 residues. Written as DNA, the CDR3 is TGTGCCAGCAGCTTGTTGGGACAGGGAAACACTGAAGCTTTCTTT. This translates into CASSLLGQGNTEAFF.